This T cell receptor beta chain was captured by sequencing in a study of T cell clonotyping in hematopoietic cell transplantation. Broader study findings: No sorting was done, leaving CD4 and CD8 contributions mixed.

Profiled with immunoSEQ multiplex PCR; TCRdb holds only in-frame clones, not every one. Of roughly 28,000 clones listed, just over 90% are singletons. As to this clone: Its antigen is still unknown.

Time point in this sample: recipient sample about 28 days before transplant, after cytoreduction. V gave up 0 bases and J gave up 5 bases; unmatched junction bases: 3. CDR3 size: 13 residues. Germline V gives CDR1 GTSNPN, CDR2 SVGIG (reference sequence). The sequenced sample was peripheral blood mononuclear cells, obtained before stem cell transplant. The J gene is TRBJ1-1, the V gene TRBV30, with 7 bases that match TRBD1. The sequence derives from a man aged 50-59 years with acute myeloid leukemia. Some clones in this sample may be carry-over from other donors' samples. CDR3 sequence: CAWSVAGGTEAFF. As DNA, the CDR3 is TGTGCCTGGAGTGTAGCAGGGGGAACTGAAGCTTTCTTT.